These 15 T cell receptor beta chains were all obtained from the same sample, sequenced in a study of cytomegalovirus exposure and HLA in healthy donors (dated 2017 in TCRdb). The library came from the immunoSEQ multiplex PCR assay. For the multiplex PCR, a mixture combining 60 forward primers for TCR Vbeta segments and 13 reverse primers for TCR Jbeta segments was used. TCRdb retrieved this table from immuneACCESS and kept in-frame rearrangements only. Not all clones are present; in checked studies, unresolved V genes account for under half, and no reason is known for the remainder. This sample is represented by fewer than 100,000 clones; roughly 80% of them were singletons. The ten largest clones add up to roughly 6.9% of the sample. The sequenced material came from PBMCs. The receptors originated from a man aged 40-50 years in good health and CMV-seropositive.

This clone was seen just once. The rearrangement joins TRBV28 to TRBJ1-2; 7 bases map to TRBD1. The trim removed 5 bases at V and 4 bases at J, leaving 4 bases unmatched. CDR3 length: 13 amino acids. Looked up from germline, CDR1 is MDHEN and CDR2 is SYDVKM. The CDR3 nucleotides read TGTGCCAGCAGTATAGGACAGGTCTATGGCTACACCTTC. It codes for CASSIGQVYGYTF.

CDR3 in DNA: TGCGCCAGCAGCTCGCAAGGGACAGCCTACGAGCAGTACTTC. Its translation: CASSSQGTAYEQYF. This chain uses TRBV5-1 with TRBJ2-7, with 7 bases aligning to TRBD1. V was clipped by 3 bases and J by 2 bases; unmatched bases: 5. Germline assignment: CDR1 SGHRS and CDR2 YFSETQ. The CDR3 is made up of 14 amino acids. Full variable domain (rest looked up from reference TRBV5-1 and TRBJ2-7): KAGVTQTPRYLIKTRGQQVTLSCSPISGHRSVSWYQQTPGQGLQFLFEYFSETQRNKGNFPGRFSGRQFSNSRSEMNVSTLELGDSALYLCASSSQGTAYEQYFGPGTRLTVT.

The chain joins TRBV4-1 to TRBJ2-3, with unresolved D. In germline, CDR1 is MGHRA, CDR2 YSYEKL. The CDR3 is 17 residues long. Deletions cut 0 bases from V and 0 bases from J, with 13 bases between. CDR3 nucleotide sequence: TGCGCCAGCAGCCAAGAAGCCCAGAGAGGAAGCACAGATACGCAGTATTTT. Translation: CASSQEAQRGSTDTQYF.

This rearrangement joins TRBV6-4 to TRBJ2-2; TRBD2 matches at 7 bases. V dropped 4 bases and J dropped 3; count of bases not matched to a gene: 8. CDR3 size: 16 residues. Germline CDR1 is MRHNA and CDR2 is SNTAGT. As DNA, the CDR3 is TGTGCCAGCAGTGCCCTCGGGACTACTCACACCGGGGAGCTGTTTTTT. It specifies CASSALGTTHTGELFF.

The chain couples TRBV19 to TRBJ2-7; D uncertain. The CDR3 is made up of 13 amino acids. Germline V CDR1 and CDR2: LNHDA, SQIVND (reference sequence). V was shortened by 4 bases and J by 1 base, with 8 bases between the two germline ends. CDR3 nucleotides: TGTGCCAGTAGTACCTCCCTGTCCTACGAGCAGTACTTC. This translates into CASSTSLSYEQYF.

The chain has TRBV7-9 and TRBJ1-2, with D perhaps matching TRBD1 (6 bases). Trimming took off 5 bases at V and 7 bases at J, with 11 bases between the two ends. Germline CDR1 is SEHNR and CDR2 is FQNEAQ (reference sequence). The CDR3 length is 12 residues. CDR3 sequence (DNA): TGTGCCAGCAGCCCGGACAGCCTTGGCTACACCTTC. It is translated as CASSPDSLGYTF. Supplemented by reference TRBV7-9 and TRBJ1-2, the full variable domain reads DTGVSQNPRHKITKRGQNVTFRCDPISEHNRLYWYRQTLGQGPEFLTYFQNEAQLEKSRLLSDRFSAERPKGSFSTLEIQRTEQGDSAMYLCASSPDSLGYTFGSGTRLTVV.

V and J are TRBV9 and TRBJ1-4; maybe TRBD1 (5 bases). The V end was cut by 1 base, the J end by 5 bases, with 9 bases between. Germline CDR1 is SGDLS and CDR2 is YYNGEE. The CDR3 loop spans 14 amino acids. Here the CDR3 reads CASSVQGANEKLFF. The CDR3 nucleotides read TGTGCCAGCAGCGTACAAGGGGCGAATGAAAAACTGTTTTTT.

V and J are TRBV2 and TRBJ2-2; D might be TRBD2 (6 bases). This CDR3 is built from 16 residues. From germline, CDR1 is SNHLY and CDR2 FYNNEI. V lost 5 bases and J lost 3, with 16 bases in between. CDR3 sequence (DNA): TGTGCCAGCAGTTCCCTAGGAGGGGCCGACACCGGGGAGCTGTTTTTT. Translated: CASSSLGGADTGELFF.

This clone appeared a single time. This rearrangement joins TRBV6-6 to TRBJ1-5; no clear D. The length of the CDR3 is 16 residues. Trimming removed 2 bases at V and 0 bases at J, with 11 bases between. Germline CDR1 MNHNY, CDR2 SVGAGI (reference sequence). The CDR3 DNA reads TGTGCCAGCAGTTACAGGGAGGGATATAGCAATCAGCCCCAGCATTTT. The encoded protein is CASSYREGYSNQPQHF.

The chain uses TRBV9 and TRBJ2-1; 14 nucleotides match TRBD2. V gave up 4 bases and J gave up 9 bases; unmatched junction bases: 15. In germline, CDR1 is SGDLS, CDR2 YYNGEE. CDR3 length equals 18 residues. CDR3 region: CASSTPGGLAGAYGEQFF. The CDR3 DNA follows: TGTGCCAGCAGCACTCCCGGGGGACTAGCGGGGGCCTACGGTGAGCAGTTCTTC.

The chain is built from TRBV5-4 and TRBJ2-3; D unresolved. CDR3 length equals 12 residues. V lost 6 bases, J lost 5 bases, and 10 bases lay in between. CDR1 and CDR2 from the germline V gene are SGHNT and YYREEE (reference sequence). CDR3 region: CASKPEEDTQYF. CDR3 bases: TGTGCCAGCAAACCAGAAGAAGATACGCAGTATTTT.

The genes are TRBV7-2 and TRBJ2-3, with D perhaps matching TRBD1 (5 bases). Trimming took off 3 bases at V and 7 bases at J, with 17 bases between the two ends. Germline V gene data show CDR1 as SGHTA and CDR2 as FQGNSA. The CDR3 has 15 amino acids. CDR3 protein: CASSFSSGFANTQYF. The CDR3 DNA reads TGTGCCAGCAGCTTTAGCTCAGGGTTTGCAAATACGCAGTATTTT.

The CDR3 sequence: CASSSSRTSGKRDTQYF. The CDR3 DNA sequence: TGTGCCAGCAGTTCCTCCCGGACTAGCGGGAAAAGGGATACGCAGTATTTT. The chain is built from TRBV27 and TRBJ2-3, with TRBD2 identical over 12 bases. This CDR3 is 17 amino acids long. CDR1 is MNHEY, CDR2 SMNVEV, per germline (reference sequence). With 4 bases clipped from V and 6 bases from J, the junction kept 11 bases outside the gene matches.

The V and J genes are TRBV27 and TRBJ1-1; D is uncertain. The CDR3 is made up of 14 amino acids. The germline V and J ends were trimmed by 6 bases and 3 bases, with 14 bases remaining between them. CDR1 MNHEY and CDR2 SMNVEV come from the germline V gene (reference sequence). CDR3 sequence reads: CASRRRRRDTEAFF. CDR3 nucleotides: TGTGCCAGCAGACGTCGGCGACGGGACACTGAAGCTTTCTTT.

The V gene is TRBV7-9, the J gene TRBJ2-2, with D perhaps matching TRBD2 (5 bases). V was clipped by 2 bases and J by 2 bases, with 9 bases between them. CDR1 is SEHNR and CDR2 is FQNEAQ in the germline V gene (reference sequence). The CDR3 contains 15 residues. CDR3 nucleotide sequence: TGTGCCAGCAGCTTACAAGCGGTAAACACCGGGGAGCTGTTTTTT. Protein sequence: CASSLQAVNTGELFF. The full variable domain, completed using reference TRBV7-9 and TRBJ2-2, is DTGVSQNPRHKITKRGQNVTFRCDPISEHNRLYWYRQTLGQGPEFLTYFQNEAQLEKSRLLSDRFSAERPKGSFSTLEIQRTEQGDSAMYLCASSLQAVNTGELFFGEGSRLTVL.